The rows below give T cell receptor beta chains drawn from one sample of a study of regulatory T cells in long-lasting Graves disease. From the multiplex PCR reads, TCRdb called clonotypes with MiXCR, one entry per CDR3 protein. This table holds 400,000 to 450,000 distinct CDR3 sequences, 20% to 30% found once. Material: peripheral blood mononuclear cells (PBMCs), obtained when the disease was refractory, from a patient treated with antithyroid drugs. The receptors were gathered from a female donor with Graves disease. Each CDR3 is given with its conserved first and last residue. A D gene is named only where the DNA matches it firmly. Not every row has a clone size; where given, it reads once, few, many or a size class.

CDR3nt: TGTGCCTGGAGGGGAGTGGGGCAGTGGTTCGCTGAAGCTTTCTTT; CDR3aa: CAWRGVGQWFAEAFF; j_gene: TRBJ1-1; v_gene: TRBV30; abundance: few; d_gene: .
CDR3nt: TGTGCCAGCAGTGACAACAGGGTTGGATTCCCCAAAGAGACCCAGTACTTC; CDR3aa: CASSDNRVGFPKETQYF; j_gene: TRBJ2-5; v_gene: TRBV27; abundance: .; d_gene: .
CDR3nt: TGCAGTGCCCAGAGACTAGCGGTACAAGAGACCCAGTACTTC; CDR3aa: CSAQRLAVQETQYF; j_gene: TRBJ2-5; v_gene: TRBV20-1; abundance: few; d_gene: TRBD2
CDR3nt: TGTGCCAGCAGTGTGGGACCGCCGGGTGGGGCCAACGTCCTGACTTTC; CDR3aa: CASSVGPPGGANVLTF; j_gene: TRBJ2-6; v_gene: TRBV2; abundance: many; d_gene: .
CDR3nt: TGTGCCAGCACCGGGACTAGCGATGTATCCGAGCAGTACTTC; CDR3aa: CASTGTSDVSEQYF; j_gene: TRBJ2-7; v_gene: TRBV7-9; abundance: few; d_gene: TRBD2
CDR3nt: TGTGCCAGCAGCGAACAGGGTTCCGGTGAGCAGTTCTTC; CDR3aa: CASSEQGSGEQFF; j_gene: TRBJ2-1; v_gene: TRBV6-1; abundance: few; d_gene: .
CDR3nt: TGCAGCGTTGGCGGTTTAGGGACTGAAGCTTTCTTT; CDR3aa: CSVGGLGTEAFF; j_gene: TRBJ1-1; v_gene: TRBV29-1; abundance: many; d_gene: .
CDR3nt: TGTGCCAGCAGTTCGGGGTCAGGTTTTGAAAAACTGTTTTTT; CDR3aa: CASSSGSGFEKLFF; j_gene: TRBJ1-4; v_gene: TRBV12-3/TRBV12-4; abundance: many; d_gene: .
CDR3nt: TGTGCCAGCAGTTACCCCACCTCGCGGGGGGCGGAGCTGTTTTTT; CDR3aa: CASSYPTSRGAELFF; j_gene: TRBJ2-2; v_gene: TRBV28; abundance: .; d_gene: TRBD2
CDR3nt: TGCAGCGGGAAATTTGACGGTTCCTACGAGCAGTACTTC; CDR3aa: CSGKFDGSYEQYF; j_gene: TRBJ2-7; v_gene: TRBV29-1; abundance: .; d_gene: .
CDR3nt: TGTGCCAGCAGCTTAAAAACAGGAGGGGGCACTGAAGCTTTCTTT; CDR3aa: CASSLKTGGGTEAFF; j_gene: TRBJ1-1; v_gene: TRBV7-2; abundance: .; d_gene: .
CDR3nt: TGTGCCAGCACCGCGGGGGGAGGTTATGGGACCCAGTACTTC; CDR3aa: CASTAGGGYGTQYF; j_gene: TRBJ2-5; v_gene: TRBV28; abundance: many; d_gene: TRBD2
CDR3nt: TGCGCCAGCAGCCCCTTCGGGGCCCCCAATCAGCCCCAGCATTTT; CDR3aa: CASSPFGAPNQPQHF; j_gene: TRBJ1-5; v_gene: TRBV5-1; abundance: few; d_gene: .
CDR3nt: TGTGCCAGCAGCTCCTCCATCGTAGAGACCCAGTACTTC; CDR3aa: CASSSSIVETQYF; j_gene: TRBJ2-5; v_gene: TRBV7-2; abundance: many; d_gene: .
CDR3nt: TGCAGTGCTGGGACTAGCGGGATTCGGGAAGAGACCCAGTACTTC; CDR3aa: CSAGTSGIREETQYF; j_gene: TRBJ2-5; v_gene: TRBV20-1; abundance: few; d_gene: TRBD2
CDR3nt: TGTGCCATCAGTCAATTTATCCCGGGACAGAAAATTTACTCTGGAAACACCATATATTTT; CDR3aa: CAISQFIPGQKIYSGNTIYF; j_gene: TRBJ1-3; v_gene: TRBV10-3; abundance: .; d_gene: TRBD1
CDR3nt: TGTGCCAGCTCACGTACGGGACAGATGAACACTGAAGCTTTCTTT; CDR3aa: CASSRTGQMNTEAFF; j_gene: TRBJ1-1; v_gene: TRBV18; abundance: few; d_gene: TRBD1
CDR3nt: TGCAGCACGGACAGGGGGAACAATGAGCAGTTCTTC; CDR3aa: CSTDRGNNEQFF; j_gene: TRBJ2-1; v_gene: TRBV29-1; abundance: .; d_gene: TRBD1
CDR3nt: TGTGCCAGCAGTTTAACGTCCGGGACAGGGTACGGCGGGGAGCTGTTTTTT; CDR3aa: CASSLTSGTGYGGELFF; j_gene: TRBJ2-2; v_gene: TRBV12-3/TRBV12-4; abundance: .; d_gene: TRBD1
CDR3nt: TGTGCCAGCAGCCAAAGTAGCGGGGCGACCAATGAGCAGTTCTTC; CDR3aa: CASSQSSGATNEQFF; j_gene: TRBJ2-1; v_gene: TRBV3-1; abundance: .; d_gene: TRBD2
CDR3nt: TGTGCCAGCAGTTTAGGTCGCCTAGCGCTCCAAGAGACCCAGTACTTC; CDR3aa: CASSLGRLALQETQYF; j_gene: TRBJ2-5; v_gene: TRBV12-3/TRBV12-4; abundance: many; d_gene: .
CDR3nt: TGTGCCAGCAGCCCCACCAGGACTAGCGTTTCCTACGAGCAGTACTTC; CDR3aa: CASSPTRTSVSYEQYF; j_gene: TRBJ2-7; v_gene: TRBV3-1; abundance: few; d_gene: TRBD2
CDR3nt: TGTGCCAGCAGCCAAGCAGGGTTCGAGCAGTACTTC; CDR3aa: CASSQAGFEQYF; j_gene: TRBJ2-7; v_gene: TRBV3-1; abundance: few; d_gene: .
CDR3nt: TGTGCCAGCAGCTATGGGACAGCGCAGGGGCAGTATTTT; CDR3aa: CASSYGTAQGQYF; j_gene: TRBJ2-3; v_gene: TRBV5-1; abundance: .; d_gene: TRBD1
CDR3nt: TGTGCCAGCTCACAGATGGGTACAACTAATGAAAAACTGTTTTTT; CDR3aa: CASSQMGTTNEKLFF; j_gene: TRBJ1-4; v_gene: TRBV18; abundance: .; d_gene: .
CDR3nt: TGTGCCAGCAGATTTGACAGTGGAAACACCATATATTTT; CDR3aa: CASRFDSGNTIYF; j_gene: TRBJ1-3; v_gene: TRBV6-1; abundance: .; d_gene: .
CDR3nt: TGCAGTGCTAGTCCCACAGGGAGGGCTCAGCCCCAGCATTTT; CDR3aa: CSASPTGRAQPQHF; j_gene: TRBJ1-5; v_gene: TRBV20-1; abundance: many; d_gene: .
CDR3nt: TGTGCCAGCGTTACCCCCGCCGGACAGGTCCTCCCGGGGGCCAACGTCCTGACTTTC; CDR3aa: CASVTPAGQVLPGANVLTF; j_gene: TRBJ2-6; v_gene: TRBV6-1; abundance: .; d_gene: TRBD1
CDR3nt: TGCAGCGTTGCCCGGCAGACGAACACTGAAGCTTTCTTT; CDR3aa: CSVARQTNTEAFF; j_gene: TRBJ1-1; v_gene: TRBV29-1; abundance: few; d_gene: .
CDR3nt: TGTGCCTGGAGCCCATCGGGCGGGGAGCAGTTCTTC; CDR3aa: CAWSPSGGEQFF; j_gene: TRBJ2-1; v_gene: TRBV30; abundance: .; d_gene: .
CDR3nt: TGTGCCATCAGTGAGTCGGTGACAGGGAGGACAGATACGCAGTATTTT; CDR3aa: CAISESVTGRTDTQYF; j_gene: TRBJ2-3; v_gene: TRBV10-3; abundance: .; d_gene: .
CDR3nt: TGCAGTGCCACCGGGACGGAGGCAACTAATGAAAAACTGTTTTTT; CDR3aa: CSATGTEATNEKLFF; j_gene: TRBJ1-4; v_gene: TRBV20-1; abundance: many; d_gene: .
CDR3nt: TGTGCCAGCAGCGCCATCACCCAGGGGGAGGCTTTCTTT; CDR3aa: CASSAITQGEAFF; j_gene: TRBJ1-1; v_gene: TRBV9; abundance: few; d_gene: TRBD1
CDR3nt: TGTGCCACCAGTAAAGCGGACCCCGGGAAGACCCAGTACTTC; CDR3aa: CATSKADPGKTQYF; j_gene: TRBJ2-5; v_gene: TRBV24-1; abundance: many; d_gene: .
CDR3nt: TGTGCCAGTAGAAGAGACAGGAACACCGGGGAGCTGTTTTTT; CDR3aa: CASRRDRNTGELFF; j_gene: TRBJ2-2; v_gene: TRBV19; abundance: .; d_gene: .
CDR3nt: TGTGCCGTTAAAGGGCTAGCGGGGCCCGATGAGCAGTTCTTC; CDR3aa: CAVKGLAGPDEQFF; j_gene: TRBJ2-1; v_gene: TRBV10-3; abundance: .; d_gene: TRBD2
CDR3nt: TGTGCCAGCATCTTCTCCTCAGCGGGTCCACCCTACGAGCAGTACTTC; CDR3aa: CASIFSSAGPPYEQYF; j_gene: TRBJ2-7; v_gene: TRBV13; abundance: few; d_gene: .
CDR3nt: TGCGCCAGCAGCTCCGGACTAGCGGGAGTACGAGAGACCCAGTACTTC; CDR3aa: CASSSGLAGVRETQYF; j_gene: TRBJ2-5; v_gene: TRBV5-1; abundance: .; d_gene: TRBD2
CDR3nt: TGTGCCAGCAGTTTTATAGGGGAGGTCCGAGAAGAGCAGTACTTC; CDR3aa: CASSFIGEVREEQYF; j_gene: TRBJ2-7; v_gene: TRBV28; abundance: many; d_gene: .
CDR3nt: TGTGCCAGCAATTCGAACTACGAGCAGTACTTC; CDR3aa: CASNSNYEQYF; j_gene: TRBJ2-7; v_gene: TRBV2; abundance: few; d_gene: .
CDR3nt: TGTGCCAGCTCACCCTCCGGGACTAGCGGGAAAGGGACCCAGTACTTC; CDR3aa: CASSPSGTSGKGTQYF; j_gene: TRBJ2-5; v_gene: TRBV18; abundance: .; d_gene: TRBD2
CDR3nt: TGCGCCAGCAGTGATAAAAGGGGGATGCAGTTCTTC; CDR3aa: CASSDKRGMQFF; j_gene: TRBJ2-1; v_gene: TRBV10-2; abundance: few; d_gene: .
CDR3nt: TGCAGTGCTAGGGGACTAGCGGAGGGGGGCACAGATACGCAGTATTTT; CDR3aa: CSARGLAEGGTDTQYF; j_gene: TRBJ2-3; v_gene: TRBV20-1; abundance: .; d_gene: TRBD2
CDR3nt: TGTGCCAGCAGCTCCGGACAGGCGGTTAATGAAAAACTGTTTTTT; CDR3aa: CASSSGQAVNEKLFF; j_gene: TRBJ1-4; v_gene: TRBV2; abundance: few; d_gene: TRBD1